Listed below are T cell receptor beta chains from one sample, sequenced in a study of CD8+ T cells in alopecia areata. Data came from immunoSEQ multiplex PCR; TCRdb stores just in-frame clones and leaves some out. Of some 4,800 clones in the sample, 60% were seen once. Sequencing was performed on skin, taken at approximately week 39, from a patient treated with tofacitinib. Source of these receptors: a human donor with alopecia areata. The CDR3 runs from the conserved cysteine through the conserved F or W. D genes are given only for firm matches. Clone size is given for some rows only: seen once, a few or many times, or a class if the clone is expanded.

D gene: .
V gene: TRBV7-2
CDR3 length: 14
J gene: TRBJ1-6
clone size: .
CDR3 protein: CASSLGRRDSPLHF
CDR3 DNA: TGTGCCAGCAGCTTAGGGAGAAGAGATTCACCCCTCCACTTT

D gene: .
V gene: TRBV7-2
CDR3 length: 14
J gene: TRBJ1-2
clone size: .
CDR3 protein: CASSLALTAYGYTF
CDR3 DNA: TGTGCCAGCAGCTTAGCGCTTACAGCCTATGGCTACACCTTC

D gene: .
V gene: TRBV29-1
CDR3 length: 14
J gene: TRBJ2-7
clone size: .
CDR3 protein: CSVDAGTDTYEQYF
CDR3 DNA: TGCAGCGTGGATGCCGGGACCGATACCTACGAGCAGTACTTC

D gene: .
V gene: TRBV2
CDR3 length: 11
J gene: TRBJ1-2
clone size: few
CDR3 protein: CASSDMDGYTF
CDR3 DNA: TGTGCCAGCAGTGACATGGATGGCTACACCTTC

D gene: .
V gene: TRBV5-1
CDR3 length: 15
J gene: TRBJ1-4
clone size: .
CDR3 protein: CASSPRDGHNEKLFF
CDR3 DNA: TGCGCCAGCAGCCCCCGGGACGGCCATAATGAAAAACTGTTTTTT

D gene: .
V gene: TRBV7-2
CDR3 length: 12
J gene: TRBJ2-7
clone size: .
CDR3 protein: CASSFSDYEQYF
CDR3 DNA: TGTGCCAGCAGCTTCAGTGACTACGAGCAGTACTTC

D gene: .
V gene: TRBV28
CDR3 length: 14
J gene: TRBJ1-2
clone size: once
CDR3 protein: CASSLNGRNYGYTF
CDR3 DNA: TGTGCCAGCAGTTTAAACGGACGGAACTATGGCTACACCTTC

D gene: .
V gene: TRBV10-3
CDR3 length: 16
J gene: TRBJ1-5
clone size: .
CDR3 protein: CAISESFGQRNQPQHF
CDR3 DNA: TGTGCCATCAGTGAGTCCTTCGGGCAGCGCAATCAGCCCCAGCATTTT

D gene: .
V gene: TRBV13
CDR3 length: 17
J gene: TRBJ2-5
clone size: .
CDR3 protein: CASSYAPPGMNEETQYF
CDR3 DNA: TGTGCCAGCAGCTATGCGCCGCCCGGGATGAATGAAGAGACCCAGTACTTC

D gene: .
V gene: TRBV29-1
CDR3 length: 12
J gene: TRBJ2-7
clone size: .
CDR3 protein: CSVERGGSEQYF
CDR3 DNA: TGCAGCGTTGAAAGGGGCGGCTCCGAGCAGTACTTC

D gene: TRBD1
V gene: TRBV6-1
CDR3 length: 14
J gene: TRBJ1-2
clone size: .
CDR3 protein: CASSTPRTGYGYTF
CDR3 DNA: TGTGCCAGCAGTACCCCAAGGACAGGCTATGGCTACACCTTC

D gene: TRBD1
V gene: TRBV29-1
CDR3 length: 12
J gene: TRBJ2-5
clone size: .
CDR3 protein: CSVETGGETQYF
CDR3 DNA: TGCAGCGTTGAAACAGGGGGGGAGACCCAGTACTTC

D gene: TRBD1
V gene: TRBV6-1
CDR3 length: 18
J gene: TRBJ2-6
clone size: .
CDR3 protein: CASSGTQGYSGGANVLTF
CDR3 DNA: TGTGCCAGCAGTGGAACACAGGGGTACTCGGGAGGGGCCAACGTCCTGACTTTC

D gene: TRBD2
V gene: TRBV7-2
CDR3 length: 14
J gene: TRBJ2-7
clone size: few
CDR3 protein: CASSLTSGNYEQYF
CDR3 DNA: TGTGCCAGCAGCTTGACTAGCGGGAACTACGAGCAGTACTTC

D gene: .
V gene: TRBV29-1
CDR3 length: 12
J gene: TRBJ2-5
clone size: .
CDR3 protein: CSVAGGGETQYF
CDR3 DNA: TGCAGCGTTGCTGGAGGGGGGGAGACCCAGTACTTC

D gene: .
V gene: TRBV18
CDR3 length: 13
J gene: TRBJ2-3
clone size: few
CDR3 protein: CASSPSGTDTQYF
CDR3 DNA: TGTGCCAGCTCACCATCCGGGACAGATACGCAGTATTTT

D gene: TRBD2
V gene: TRBV29-1
CDR3 length: 15
J gene: TRBJ2-1
clone size: .
CDR3 protein: CSVGLAGNSYNEQFF
CDR3 DNA: TGCAGCGTGGGATTAGCGGGAAACTCCTACAATGAGCAGTTCTTC

D gene: .
V gene: TRBV27
CDR3 length: 17
J gene: TRBJ2-1
clone size: .
CDR3 protein: CASRRRSNSPSYNEQFF
CDR3 DNA: TGTGCCAGCAGGAGAAGGAGTAATTCCCCCTCCTACAATGAGCAGTTCTTC

D gene: .
V gene: TRBV27
CDR3 length: 12
J gene: TRBJ2-7
clone size: .
CDR3 protein: CASSPSPYEQYF
CDR3 DNA: TGTGCCAGCAGTCCCTCTCCCTACGAGCAGTACTTC

D gene: .
V gene: TRBV5-5
CDR3 length: 14
J gene: TRBJ2-3
clone size: .
CDR3 protein: CASSLKAVTDTQYF
CDR3 DNA: TGTGCCAGCAGCTTGAAAGCGGTCACAGATACGCAGTATTTT

D gene: .
V gene: TRBV19
CDR3 length: 13
J gene: TRBJ1-3
clone size: once
CDR3 protein: CASKGDPGNTIYF
CDR3 DNA: TGTGCCAGTAAAGGGGACCCCGGAAACACCATATATTTT

D gene: .
V gene: TRBV19
CDR3 length: 14
J gene: TRBJ1-3
clone size: once
CDR3 protein: CATHKPGSGNTIYF
CDR3 DNA: TGTGCCACCCATAAGCCGGGCTCTGGAAACACCATATATTTT

D gene: .
V gene: TRBV4-1
CDR3 length: 15
J gene: TRBJ2-3
clone size: .
CDR3 protein: CASSQERVSTDTQYF
CDR3 DNA: TGCGCCAGCAGCCAAGAGCGGGTGAGCACAGATACGCAGTATTTT

D gene: TRBD2
V gene: TRBV23-1
CDR3 length: 18
J gene: TRBJ2-7
clone size: .
CDR3 protein: CASRPQQSPGLAIYEQYF
CDR3 DNA: TGCGCCAGCCGTCCGCAACAAAGCCCGGGACTAGCGATCTACGAGCAGTACTTC

D gene: .
V gene: TRBV28
CDR3 length: 13
J gene: TRBJ2-1
clone size: .
CDR3 protein: CASSRGDRREQFF
CDR3 DNA: TGTGCCAGCAGTCGGGGGGACAGGCGAGAGCAGTTCTTC

D gene: TRBD1
V gene: TRBV7-2
CDR3 length: 14
J gene: TRBJ1-2
clone size: .
CDR3 protein: CASSQGTGDYGYTF
CDR3 DNA: TGTGCCAGCAGCCAAGGGACAGGGGACTATGGCTACACCTTC

D gene: TRBD2
V gene: TRBV6-5
CDR3 length: 15
J gene: TRBJ2-1
clone size: few
CDR3 protein: CASRPPGLEFKEQFF
CDR3 DNA: TGTGCCAGCAGACCCCCGGGACTAGAATTTAAGGAGCAGTTCTTC

D gene: TRBD2
V gene: TRBV5-1
CDR3 length: 16
J gene: TRBJ2-1
clone size: few
CDR3 protein: CASSLGLAAPYNEQFF
CDR3 DNA: TGCGCCAGCAGCCTTGGACTAGCTGCCCCCTACAATGAGCAGTTCTTC

D gene: .
V gene: TRBV6-6
CDR3 length: 15
J gene: TRBJ2-3
clone size: .
CDR3 protein: CASSLESGGTDTQYF
CDR3 DNA: TGTGCCAGCAGTTTAGAATCAGGGGGCACAGATACGCAGTATTTT

D gene: TRBD2
V gene: TRBV4-1
CDR3 length: 17
J gene: TRBJ2-7
clone size: .
CDR3 protein: CASSQLDLGLASSEQYF
CDR3 DNA: TGCGCCAGCAGCCAACTAGATTTGGGACTAGCTTCATCCGAGCAGTACTTC

D gene: .
V gene: TRBV25-1
CDR3 length: 13
J gene: TRBJ1-2
clone size: few
CDR3 protein: CASRVGAGDGYTF
CDR3 DNA: TGTGCCAGCAGGGTTGGGGCAGGGGATGGCTACACCTTC

D gene: TRBD1
V gene: TRBV28
CDR3 length: 14
J gene: TRBJ2-7
clone size: hyperexpanded
CDR3 protein: CASNDGTGIYEQYF
CDR3 DNA: TGTGCCAGCAACGACGGGACAGGAATATATGAGCAGTACTTC

D gene: .
V gene: TRBV19
CDR3 length: 14
J gene: TRBJ2-7
clone size: .
CDR3 protein: CASSIQGRPYEQYF
CDR3 DNA: TGTGCCAGTAGTATCCAAGGAAGACCCTACGAGCAGTACTTC

D gene: TRBD2
V gene: TRBV11-1
CDR3 length: 19
J gene: TRBJ2-1
clone size: .
CDR3 protein: CASSSTGTSGDRSYNEQFF
CDR3 DNA: TGTGCCAGCAGCTCGACCGGGACTAGCGGGGATCGCTCCTACAATGAGCAGTTCTTC

D gene: .
V gene: TRBV29-1
CDR3 length: 13
J gene: TRBJ1-1
clone size: few
CDR3 protein: CSVEASGGTEAFF
CDR3 DNA: TGCAGCGTTGAGGCCTCGGGGGGAACTGAAGCTTTCTTT

D gene: .
V gene: TRBV19
CDR3 length: 15
J gene: TRBJ2-5
clone size: .
CDR3 protein: CASSSPPGSTETQYF
CDR3 DNA: TGTGCCAGTAGTAGCCCTCCCGGGAGTACGGAGACCCAGTACTTC

D gene: .
V gene: TRBV19
CDR3 length: 17
J gene: TRBJ2-1
clone size: .
CDR3 protein: CASSIGPSFPGGNEQFF
CDR3 DNA: TGTGCCAGTAGTATAGGTCCCTCGTTTCCAGGGGGGAATGAGCAGTTCTTC

D gene: .
V gene: TRBV4-1
CDR3 length: 17
J gene: TRBJ2-1
clone size: once
CDR3 protein: CASSQDWVSGTYNEQFF
CDR3 DNA: TGCGCCAGCAGCCAAGATTGGGTTTCCGGGACCTACAATGAGCAGTTCTTC

D gene: .
V gene: TRBV27
CDR3 length: 15
J gene: TRBJ2-4
clone size: .
CDR3 protein: CASSLLPLDKNIQYF
CDR3 DNA: TGTGCCAGCAGTTTGTTACCCCTCGACAAAAACATTCAGTACTTC

D gene: .
V gene: TRBV19
CDR3 length: 13
J gene: TRBJ2-3
clone size: .
CDR3 protein: CASSIGSADTQYF
CDR3 DNA: TGTGCCAGTAGTATCGGGAGCGCAGATACGCAGTATTTT

D gene: TRBD1
V gene: TRBV6-6
CDR3 length: 15
J gene: TRBJ2-3
clone size: .
CDR3 protein: CASSSGTGSTDTQYF
CDR3 DNA: TGTGCCAGCAGCTCCGGGACAGGAAGCACAGATACGCAGTATTTT

D gene: .
V gene: TRBV5-4
CDR3 length: 15
J gene: TRBJ2-5
clone size: few
CDR3 protein: CASSPMGRQQETQYF
CDR3 DNA: TGTGCCAGCAGCCCCATGGGCAGACAGCAAGAGACCCAGTACTTC

D gene: .
V gene: TRBV7-2
CDR3 length: 11
J gene: TRBJ1-1
clone size: .
CDR3 protein: CASSLGSEAFF
CDR3 DNA: TGTGCCAGCAGCTTGGGGTCTGAAGCTTTCTTT

D gene: TRBD1
V gene: TRBV7-2
CDR3 length: 15
J gene: TRBJ2-7
clone size: .
CDR3 protein: CASSLTRDSVYEQYF
CDR3 DNA: TGTGCCAGCAGCTTAACCCGGGACAGTGTCTACGAGCAGTACTTC

D gene: .
V gene: TRBV7-2
CDR3 length: 15
J gene: TRBJ1-3
clone size: .
CDR3 protein: CASSYRGTSGNTIYF
CDR3 DNA: TGTGCCAGCAGCTACCGGGGGACCTCTGGAAACACCATATATTTT

D gene: TRBD2
V gene: TRBV5-1
CDR3 length: 15
J gene: TRBJ2-5
clone size: .
CDR3 protein: CASSLGLAGGRTQYF
CDR3 DNA: TGCGCCAGCAGCTTGGGACTAGCGGGAGGCCGGACCCAGTACTTC

D gene: .
V gene: TRBV18
CDR3 length: 12
J gene: TRBJ2-1
clone size: .
CDR3 protein: CASSPRTHEQFF
CDR3 DNA: TGTGCCAGCTCGCCCAGGACTCATGAGCAGTTCTTC

D gene: .
V gene: TRBV5-1
CDR3 length: 14
J gene: TRBJ2-3
clone size: .
CDR3 protein: CASSLATSTDTQYF
CDR3 DNA: TGCGCCAGCAGCTTGGCGACTAGCACAGATACGCAGTATTTT

D gene: TRBD2
V gene: TRBV25-1
CDR3 length: 13
J gene: TRBJ2-1
clone size: .
CDR3 protein: CASSEFKRGEQFF
CDR3 DNA: TGTGCCAGCAGTGAATTTAAGCGGGGGGAGCAGTTCTTC

D gene: TRBD1
V gene: TRBV6-6
CDR3 length: 15
J gene: TRBJ1-5
clone size: .
CDR3 protein: CASSSTGDASQPQHF
CDR3 DNA: TGTGCCAGCAGTTCCACAGGGGACGCGAGTCAGCCCCAGCATTTT

D gene: TRBD2
V gene: TRBV29-1
CDR3 length: 14
J gene: TRBJ2-1
clone size: .
CDR3 protein: CSVDTSGSYNEQFF
CDR3 DNA: TGCAGCGTTGACACTAGCGGGTCCTACAATGAGCAGTTCTTC

D gene: TRBD2
V gene: TRBV2
CDR3 length: 20
J gene: TRBJ2-1
clone size: few
CDR3 protein: CASRDELGTSGRGSYNEQFF
CDR3 DNA: TGTGCCAGCAGGGATGAACTCGGGACTAGCGGGAGGGGATCCTACAATGAGCAGTTCTTC

D gene: .
V gene: TRBV6-1
CDR3 length: 11
J gene: TRBJ2-3
clone size: .
CDR3 protein: CAGAYGDTQYF
CDR3 DNA: TGTGCCGGAGCCTATGGCGATACGCAGTATTTT

D gene: .
V gene: TRBV6-6
CDR3 length: 16
J gene: TRBJ2-3
clone size: few
CDR3 protein: CASSYSPSRGTDTQYF
CDR3 DNA: TGTGCCAGCAGTTACTCCCCCTCGAGAGGGACAGATACGCAGTATTTT

D gene: TRBD2
V gene: TRBV9
CDR3 length: 15
J gene: TRBJ2-1
clone size: .
CDR3 protein: CASSEGTSGYNEQFF
CDR3 DNA: TGTGCCAGCAGCGAGGGGACTAGCGGATACAATGAGCAGTTCTTC

D gene: TRBD1
V gene: TRBV5-1
CDR3 length: 14
J gene: TRBJ1-4
clone size: .
CDR3 protein: CASSATGANEKLFF
CDR3 DNA: TGCGCCAGCAGCGCGACAGGGGCGAATGAAAAACTGTTTTTT

D gene: TRBD1
V gene: TRBV2
CDR3 length: 13
J gene: TRBJ1-1
clone size: few
CDR3 protein: CASSGTGGTEAFF
CDR3 DNA: TGTGCCAGCAGTGGGACAGGGGGCACTGAAGCTTTCTTT

D gene: .
V gene: TRBV18
CDR3 length: 13
J gene: TRBJ2-1
clone size: few
CDR3 protein: CASSPPGDNEQFF
CDR3 DNA: TGTGCCAGCTCCCCACCGGGCGACAATGAGCAGTTCTTC

D gene: .
V gene: TRBV4-2
CDR3 length: 13
J gene: TRBJ1-1
clone size: .
CDR3 protein: CASSLRGNTEAFF
CDR3 DNA: TGTGCCAGCAGCCTTCGGGGGAACACTGAAGCTTTCTTT

D gene: .
V gene: TRBV19
CDR3 length: 12
J gene: TRBJ1-5
clone size: .
CDR3 protein: CASRGGLQPQHF
CDR3 DNA: TGTGCCAGTAGGGGGGGGCTCCAGCCCCAGCATTTT